This TCR beta chain was profiled in a study of blood T cell repertoires in COVID-19. Study-level background: Sources were T cells, B-cell-depleted T cells, or PBMCs; the material itself was cDNA or gDNA.

Original data processing: Amplification of reference gene primers was used by the study to estimate nucleated cell counts. The table came from immunoSEQ multiplex PCR; TCRdb's copy has only in-frame clones and leaves some out. V and J calls and clone size follow that table, whereas D and trimming were derived from the DNA. The table records around 140,000 clones, roughly 79% of them present only once. Germline-derived CDR1 and CDR2 are SGHDT and YYEEEE. The CDR3 loop spans 14 amino acids. Trimming cost V 5 bases and J 1 base, with 10 bases left between them. This chain connects TRBV5-6 to TRBJ1-5; TRBD1 might be the D (5 bases). The sequenced sample was peripheral blood. This receptor was obtained from a woman aged 55-70 years with active or convalescent COVID-19. The CDR3 protein is CASSVGGSNQPQHF. Written as DNA, the CDR3 is TGTGCCAGCAGTGTTGGGGGGAGCAATCAGCCCCAGCATTTT.